A selection of T cell receptor beta chains follows, all from one sample in a study of naive and memory T cell subsets. TCRdb reprocessed the UMI-ligation and nested PCR reads via MiXCR and lists one record per CDR3 protein. This sample has 8,800 or so distinct CDR3 sequences; around 27% occur once, and the top ten carry approximately 50%. The sample comprised CD8+ TEMRA cells from blood. These receptors were obtained from a human donor in good health. Both conserved end residues are part of each CDR3. D genes are given only for firm matches. Only part of the rows carry a size: once, few, many, or a class if the clone is expanded.

J gene	V gene	D gene	clone size	CDR3 DNA	CDR3 protein
TRBJ2-1	TRBV6-5	NA	many	TGTGCCAGCAGTAATCGGGTGGATGAGCAGTTCTTC	CASSNRVDEQFF
TRBJ1-5	TRBV27	NA	few	TGTGCCAGCAGATTGGGACCGTTTAGCAATCAGCCCCAGCATTTT	CASRLGPFSNQPQHF
TRBJ2-7	TRBV7-3	NA	few	TGTGCCAGCAGCTTAATACACCTCTACTACGAGCAGTACTTC	CASSLIHLYYEQYF
TRBJ2-1	TRBV3-1	TRBD1	NA	TGTGCCAGCAGCCAAGATCACCCAGGGGGCTATTCCAATGAGCAGTTCTTC	CASSQDHPGGYSNEQFF
TRBJ2-3	TRBV20-1	TRBD1	NA	TGCAGTGCTAGGGACAGGTTCACAGATACGCAGTATTTT	CSARDRFTDTQYF
TRBJ2-1	TRBV4-3	TRBD2	few	TGCGCCAGCAGCTCTGGAATAGCGGGAGTTCCTGAGCAGTTCTTC	CASSSGIAGVPEQFF
TRBJ1-4	TRBV4-1	NA	large	TGCGCCAGCAGAGAAGACGGGATCCAGGCCGATGAAAAACTGTTTTTT	CASREDGIQADEKLFF
TRBJ2-5	TRBV5-4	NA	few	TGTGCCAGCTACTTAGAGACCCAGTACTTC	CASYLETQYF
TRBJ2-7	TRBV4-2	NA	NA	TGTGCCAGCAGCCAGGCCCCACTAGCGGACAGGAACGAGCAGTACTTC	CASSQAPLADRNEQYF
TRBJ2-1	TRBV6-2/TRBV6-3	NA	NA	TGTGCCAGCAGGGACGGGATGCGGACCTACAATGAGCAGTTCTTC	CASRDGMRTYNEQFF
TRBJ2-1	TRBV9	TRBD2	NA	TGTGCCAGCAGCGGACCCCCTAAAAAAGCGGGAGGCCACAGGAATGAGCAGTTCTTC	CASSGPPKKAGGHRNEQFF
TRBJ2-7	TRBV6-2/TRBV6-3	NA	NA	TGTGCCAGCAGACCCCGCCCAGTAAACAGCTACGAGCAGTACTTC	CASRPRPVNSYEQYF
TRBJ2-2	TRBV12-3/TRBV12-4	NA	many	TGTGCCAGCACCGTAGGGGGCGGGGAGCTGTTTTTT	CASTVGGGELFF
TRBJ2-3	TRBV11-2	NA	NA	TGTGCCAGCAGCGTAATAAGCACAGATACGCAGTATTTT	CASSVISTDTQYF
TRBJ1-1	TRBV5-4	NA	few	TGTGCCAGCAGCTTGGTGCAGGCCGACTGGGGCACTGAAGCTTTCTTT	CASSLVQADWGTEAFF
TRBJ1-5	TRBV27	NA	many	TGTGCCAGCAGCCGAAATAGGGGGCAGCCCCAGCATTTT	CASSRNRGQPQHF
TRBJ2-2	TRBV6-2/TRBV6-3	NA	few	TGTGCCAGCAGTTTCCTCACCGGGGAGCTGTTTTTT	CASSFLTGELFF
TRBJ1-4	TRBV7-2	NA	NA	TGTGCCAGCAGCCTGCCGGGGAATAATGAAAAACTGTTTTTT	CASSLPGNNEKLFF
TRBJ2-3	TRBV7-9	NA	NA	TGTGCCAGCAGGTTAGGACACACAGATACGCAGTATTTT	CASRLGHTDTQYF
TRBJ2-7	TRBV2	TRBD2	few	TGTGCCAGCAGTGCATCTGAGGGACTAGCCCCCTACGAGCAGTACTTC	CASSASEGLAPYEQYF
TRBJ1-1	TRBV7-9	TRBD1	few	TGTGCCAGCAGCCCAGACAGGGGCTCTGAAGCTTTCTTT	CASSPDRGSEAFF
TRBJ1-1	TRBV20-1	TRBD1	NA	TGCAGTGCTAGTACCCGGGACAGGGGCAAGGGGAACACTGAAGCTTTCTTT	CSASTRDRGKGNTEAFF
TRBJ2-7	TRBV29-1	NA	NA	TGCAGCGTTGTTAACGGGGGTGGCTACGAGCAGTACTTC	CSVVNGGGYEQYF
TRBJ1-6	TRBV7-9	NA	few	TGTGCCAGCAGCCATACGACAGGAATGGAGGTGTCACCCCTCCACTTT	CASSHTTGMEVSPLHF
TRBJ2-1	TRBV9	TRBD2	NA	TGTGCCAGCAGCGCGGGGACTAGCGGTGGACGTGAGCAGTTCTTC	CASSAGTSGGREQFF
TRBJ1-1	TRBV28	NA	NA	TGTGCCAGCAGTTTGTGGGGGAACACTGAAGCTTTCTTT	CASSLWGNTEAFF
TRBJ2-1	TRBV13	NA	NA	TGTGCCAGCAGCCAGGGTATCCAAAATGAGCAGTTCTTC	CASSQGIQNEQFF
TRBJ2-7	TRBV30	TRBD2	NA	TGTGCCTGGAGTTGGGAGGGGCTGTACTACGAGCAGTACTTC	CAWSWEGLYYEQYF
TRBJ2-7	TRBV12-3/TRBV12-4	TRBD2	NA	TGTGCCAGCAGTCCCGGGACTAGCGGGGGCCCCTACGAGCAGTACTTC	CASSPGTSGGPYEQYF
TRBJ2-6	TRBV12-3/TRBV12-4	NA	NA	TGTGCCAGCAGTTTGGGGCTAGAGGGGGGCGATGGGGCCAACGTCCTGACTTTC	CASSLGLEGGDGANVLTF
TRBJ2-3	TRBV14	NA	NA	TGTGCCAGCAGCCAAGACCGGACAGATACGCAGTATTTT	CASSQDRTDTQYF
TRBJ2-1	TRBV7-9	NA	few	TGTGCCAGCAGCTTGACTTCACCCTACAATGAGCAGTTCTTC	CASSLTSPYNEQFF
TRBJ2-3	TRBV20-1	NA	many	TGCAGTGCCGCACGAGGAGTCACAGATACGCAGTATTTT	CSAARGVTDTQYF
TRBJ2-7	TRBV12-3/TRBV12-4	TRBD1	NA	TGTGCCAGCAGTGATCTTGGGACAGTCAGGGGGCAGTACTTC	CASSDLGTVRGQYF
TRBJ1-5	TRBV25-1	NA	few	TGTGCCAGCAGCCTGAAAAATCAGCCCCAGCATTTT	CASSLKNQPQHF
TRBJ1-1	TRBV20-1	NA	NA	TGCAGTGCCCAGCACGGCAGGGAAGGTGTCACTGAAGCTTTCTTT	CSAQHGREGVTEAFF
TRBJ1-3	TRBV4-3	NA	NA	TGCGCCAGCAGCCAGACAGCGCTGGGAAACACCATATATTTT	CASSQTALGNTIYF
TRBJ2-1	TRBV20-1	NA	NA	TGCAGTGCTATAGCGATGAGGGCGGATGAGCAGTTCTTC	CSAIAMRADEQFF
TRBJ2-2	TRBV2	NA	few	TGTGCCAGCAGTGGCTCAGGGTCCGGGGAGCTGTTTTTT	CASSGSGSGELFF
TRBJ2-3	TRBV11-2	NA	NA	TGTGCCAGCAGCTTAGCGGGGGCAGATACGCAGTATTTT	CASSLAGADTQYF
TRBJ1-4	TRBV27	TRBD1	NA	TGTGCCAGCAGTTGGGACAGAAATAATGAAAAACTGTTTTTT	CASSWDRNNEKLFF
TRBJ2-1	TRBV5-1	TRBD1	once	TGCGCCAGCACAGGACAGGACAATGAGCAGTTCTTC	CASTGQDNEQFF
TRBJ1-1	TRBV11-2	NA	NA	TGTGCCAGCAGACAGACACAGAGGAACACTGAAGCTTTCTTT	CASRQTQRNTEAFF
TRBJ2-3	TRBV27	NA	NA	TGTGCCAGCAGTTTAGAGGGGGGCACAGATACGCAGTATTTT	CASSLEGGTDTQYF
TRBJ1-2	TRBV7-6	NA	many	TGTGCCAGCAGCTTAGAAGCAAGCCTTTATGGCTACACCTTC	CASSLEASLYGYTF
TRBJ1-6	TRBV14	TRBD1	few	TGTGCCAGCAGCCACTTGTTGCGCGGGACAGGGTATTCACCCCTCCACTTT	CASSHLLRGTGYSPLHF
TRBJ2-1	TRBV5-5	NA	few	TGTGCCAGCAGCTTGGCCTCCCCCCGGCAGTTCTTC	CASSLASPRQFF
TRBJ2-7	TRBV18	NA	few	TGTGCCAGCTCACCAGGTCGACGGGACCAGTACTTC	CASSPGRRDQYF
TRBJ2-3	TRBV5-1	NA	NA	TGCGCCAGCAGCTTGGCCGCAGATACGCAGTATTTT	CASSLAADTQYF
TRBJ2-1	TRBV4-3	TRBD2	few	TGCGCCAGCAGCCAAGAAACTAGCGGGGAACCCTACAATGAGCAGTTCTTC	CASSQETSGEPYNEQFF